These T cell receptor beta chains were read from a single sample in a study of T cell repertoires in cytomegalovirus infection. TCRdb reprocessed the reads via MiXCR and lists one record per CDR3 protein. Here the sample spans around 100,000 distinct CDR3 sequences, roughly a tenth being singletons. No antigen is known for these receptors. The source material was PBMCs, sequenced either directly or after in vitro stimulation (not recorded which). The receptors were gathered from a human donor in good health (CMV status not recorded). Some clones in this sample may be carry-over from other donors' samples. Both conserved end residues are part of each CDR3. The order of the fields is clone size, V gene, D gene, J gene, CDR3 protein, CDR3 DNA. D genes are given only for firm matches. Some rows have no size entry. The others give once, few or many, or a class for an expanded clone.

>many|TRBV7-9|.|TRBJ1-1
CASSLILAGTEAFF
TGTGCCAGCAGCTTAATACTGGCAGGCACTGAAGCTTTCTTT
>.|TRBV7-9|.|TRBJ1-1
CASSDSANTEAFF
TGTGCCAGCAGCGACAGCGCGAACACTGAAGCTTTCTTT
>many|TRBV6-2/TRBV6-3|.|TRBJ1-5
CASRRGGNQPQHF
TGTGCCAGCAGGAGAGGGGGCAATCAGCCCCAGCATTTT
>.|TRBV12-3/TRBV12-4|.|TRBJ2-4
CASSLGTTERGKNIQYF
TGTGCCAGCAGTTTAGGTACAACAGAGAGAGGCAAAAACATTCAGTACTTC
>many|TRBV12-3/TRBV12-4|.|TRBJ2-4
CASSLGQGWNIQYF
TGTGCCAGCAGTTTAGGGCAGGGGTGGAACATTCAGTACTTC
>many|TRBV7-2|.|TRBJ1-2
CASSGFAF
TGTGCCAGCAGCGGCTTTGCCTTC
>many|TRBV7-3|.|TRBJ1-1
CASSLWWNTEAFF
TGTGCCAGCAGCTTATGGTGGAACACTGAAGCTTTCTTT
>few|TRBV29-1|.|TRBJ1-1
CSLRRGAEAFF
TGCAGTCTTCGGAGGGGGGCTGAAGCTTTCTTT
>many|TRBV7-6|TRBD1|TRBJ2-2
CASSPGQGGGELFF
TGTGCCAGCAGCCCGGGACAGGGTGGCGGGGAGCTGTTTTTT
>many|TRBV28|.|TRBJ1-1
CASSPQRPEAFF
TGTGCCAGCAGTCCACAACGCCCAGAAGCTTTCTTT
>many|TRBV7-2|.|TRBJ1-1
CASSRGGWHTEAFF
TGTGCCAGCAGCCGCGGGGGGTGGCACACTGAAGCTTTCTTT
>.|TRBV19|.|TRBJ2-7
CASRSRSYEQYF
TGTGCCAGTAGGAGCAGATCCTACGAGCAGTACTTC
>few|TRBV15|TRBD2|TRBJ2-2
CATSKARESRELFF
TGTGCCACCAGCAAAGCGCGGGAGAGCAGGGAGCTGTTTTTT
>few|TRBV19|.|TRBJ1-1
CASSIGGLDTEAFF
TGTGCCAGTAGTATTGGTGGGCTCGACACTGAAGCTTTCTTT
>few|TRBV6-5|TRBD1|TRBJ1-1
CASIQGGNTEAFF
TGTGCCAGCATCCAGGGGGGGAACACTGAAGCTTTCTTT
>.|TRBV11-2|.|TRBJ2-7
CASSLGLASSYEQYF
TGTGCCAGCAGCTTGGGTCTAGCCTCTTCCTACGAGCAGTACTTC
>many|TRBV7-3|TRBD2|TRBJ2-3
CASSSGARSGRDTQYF
TGTGCCAGCAGCTCCGGAGCCCGGAGCGGGAGGGATACGCAGTATTTT
>.|TRBV4-1|TRBD2|TRBJ2-7
CASSQWWREPPNEQYF
TGCGCCAGCAGCCAATGGTGGCGGGAGCCTCCCAACGAGCAGTACTTC
>few|TRBV28|TRBD1|TRBJ1-2
CASSLGRGANYGYTF
TGTGCCAGCAGTTTAGGCAGGGGGGCTAACTATGGCTACACCTTC
>many|TRBV11-2|TRBD2|TRBJ2-3
CASSLVAGVRDTQYF
TGTGCCAGCAGCTTAGTGGCGGGAGTTAGGGATACGCAGTATTTT
>.|TRBV5-1|TRBD1|TRBJ2-5
CASSFGGTGGLVTQYF
TGCGCCAGCAGCTTCGGGGGGACAGGGGGTTTGGTGACCCAGTACTTC
>many|TRBV10-3|.|TRBJ1-5
CAAAGVLGNQPQHF
TGTGCCGCGGCCGGAGTCCTGGGGAATCAGCCCCAGCATTTT
>.|TRBV18|.|TRBJ2-3
CASSPPLGLLRTDTQYF
TGTGCCAGCTCACCCCCCCTAGGGTTGCTCCGCACAGATACGCAGTATTTT
>many|TRBV11-2|.|TRBJ1-3
CASSLGLSPGNTIYF
TGTGCCAGCAGCTTAGGGCTCTCTCCGGGGAACACCATATATTTT
>many|TRBV18|.|TRBJ1-1
CASSPSEGIEAFF
TGTGCCAGCTCACCAAGTGAAGGGATTGAAGCTTTCTTT
>.|TRBV6-6|.|TRBJ2-2
CASSYSSQSTGELFF
TGTGCCAGCAGTTACTCGAGTCAGAGCACCGGGGAGCTGTTTTTT
>many|TRBV7-9|.|TRBJ1-2
CASSSAAGVWGYTF
TGTGCCAGCAGCTCCGCCGCGGGGGTCTGGGGCTACACCTTC
>many|TRBV2|.|TRBJ2-4
CASAAGRLAKNIQYF
TGTGCCAGCGCTGCCGGGAGACTAGCCAAAAACATTCAGTACTTC
>once|TRBV11-2|.|TRBJ2-3
CASSLFMGSGYTQYF
TGTGCCAGCAGCTTATTCATGGGGAGCGGGTATACGCAGTATTTT
>many|TRBV5-4|.|TRBJ2-1
CASRSFSSYGSRENEQFF
TGTGCCAGCCGATCTTTTTCCTCCTATGGCTCGAGGGAGAATGAGCAGTTCTTC
>many|TRBV6-2/TRBV6-3|.|TRBJ1-1
CASSYMLNTEAFF
TGTGCCAGCAGTTACATGTTGAACACTGAAGCTTTCTTT
>many|TRBV7-2|.|TRBJ1-6
CASSLAAYNSPLHF
TGTGCCAGCAGCTTAGCAGCTTATAATTCACCCCTCCACTTT
>many|TRBV24-1|.|TRBJ1-2
CATSDSVVSHGYTF
TGTGCCACCAGTGATTCGGTCGTCAGTCATGGCTACACCTTC
>few|TRBV11-2|.|TRBJ1-1
CASSLRVRNTEAFF
TGTGCCAGCAGCTTACGGGTACGGAACACTGAAGCTTTCTTT
>.|TRBV10-3|TRBD1|TRBJ1-5
CATGQTGENQPQHF
TGTGCCACCGGACAGACAGGGGAAAATCAGCCCCAGCATTTT
>many|TRBV7-2|.|TRBJ2-3
CASSSESPDTQYF
TGTGCCAGCAGCTCCGAAAGTCCAGATACGCAGTATTTT
>many|TRBV12-3/TRBV12-4|TRBD2|TRBJ2-1
CASSFRGGSSYNEQFF
TGTGCCAGCAGTTTCCGGGGGGGCAGCTCCTACAATGAGCAGTTCTTC
>.|TRBV6-5|.|TRBJ2-1
CASSYSGQLSNEQFF
TGTGCCAGCAGTTACTCAGGACAGCTATCCAATGAGCAGTTCTTC
>many|TRBV7-2|.|TRBJ2-4
CASSLGTQNIQYF
TGTGCCAGCAGCTTAGGGACTCAAAACATTCAGTACTTC
>many|TRBV12-3/TRBV12-4|.|TRBJ1-4
CASMKDTNREKLFF
TGTGCCAGCATGAAGGACACCAACCGGGAAAAACTGTTTTTT
>many|TRBV7-2|TRBD2|TRBJ2-1
CASSLGTSGSNEQFF
TGTGCCAGCAGCCTCGGGACTAGCGGGAGCAATGAGCAGTTCTTC
>.|TRBV4-1|TRBD1|TRBJ2-5
CASSQLQGTKTQYF
TGCGCCAGCAGCCAGTTACAGGGGACGAAGACCCAGTACTTC
>.|TRBV14|.|TRBJ1-1
CASSPRSKGSEAFF
TGTGCCAGCAGCCCCCGGAGTAAGGGGTCTGAAGCTTTCTTT
>many|TRBV7-2|.|TRBJ1-5
CASSPRMGAWQPQHF
TGTGCCAGCAGCCCCCGAATGGGGGCTTGGCAGCCCCAGCATTTT
>few|TRBV7-9|TRBD1|TRBJ2-7
CASSQTWDRAYEQYF
TGTGCCAGCAGCCAGACCTGGGACAGAGCCTACGAGCAGTACTTC
>few|TRBV4-1|.|TRBJ1-5
CASSQGFRGVQPQHF
TGCGCCAGCAGCCAGGGATTTCGAGGGGTACAGCCCCAGCATTTT
>few|TRBV5-8|.|TRBJ1-2
CASSYRNNYGYTF
TGTGCCAGCAGCTACCGGAACAACTATGGCTACACCTTC
>many|TRBV6-1|TRBD1|TRBJ1-3
CASGPTQGAGGNTIYF
TGTGCCAGCGGGCCAACGCAGGGGGCGGGAGGAAACACCATATATTTT
>few|TRBV5-4|.|TRBJ2-5
CASSSGTRGETQYF
TGTGCCAGCAGCAGTGGGACCCGGGGAGAGACCCAGTACTTC
>many|TRBV2|TRBD2|TRBJ2-7
CASTGTSGTYEQYF
TGTGCCAGCACCGGGACTAGCGGCACCTACGAGCAGTACTTC
>.|TRBV19|.|TRBJ1-1
CASSPTGMNTEAFF
TGTGCCAGTAGTCCGACAGGTATGAACACTGAAGCTTTCTTT
>many|TRBV15|TRBD2|TRBJ2-1
CATSSLPGLADNEQFF
TGTGCCACCAGCAGCCTACCGGGACTAGCGGACAATGAGCAGTTCTTC
>many|TRBV7-8|.|TRBJ2-1
CASSLSDEQFF
TGTGCCAGCAGCTTAAGTGATGAGCAGTTCTTC
>many|TRBV6-5|.|TRBJ2-4
CASSYSNSGAKNIQYF
TGTGCCAGCAGTTACTCGAATTCCGGAGCCAAAAACATTCAGTACTTC